This TCR beta chain was profiled in a study of cytomegalovirus exposure and HLA in healthy donors. 13 Jbeta primers and 60 Vbeta primers were used for the PCR. Using immunoSEQ multiplex PCR, the repertoire was profiled, and TCRdb retains in-frame clones only, with some absent. The sample has about 130,000 clones, 80% seen once. The length of the CDR3 is 13 residues. Germline CDR1 and CDR2: LGHNA and YSLEER. Between the trimmed V and J ends, which lost 2 bases and 8 bases, there was a span of 12 bases. This clone has a single count. The V call is TRBV4-3, the J call TRBJ1-2; no firm D call. The sample consisted of PBMCs. The TCR was taken from a male donor in good health and CMV-seronegative. The CDR3 is CASSQQSSSGYTF. The DNA of the CDR3 is TGCGCCAGCAGCCAACAAAGCTCCTCCGGCTACACCTTC.